The clone carrying this TCR beta chain appeared a single time. Other DNA sequences in the same sample also yield this CDR3. This entry is derived from a study of blood T cell repertoires in COVID-19. Study background: The United States, Italy and Spain were the sources of the acute and convalescent COVID-19 samples. PBMCs, B-cell-depleted T cells, or T cells provided the cDNA or gDNA that made up the material.

Unmatched junction bases numbered 5, after V lost 4 bases and J lost 5 bases. Germline lookup yields CDR1 LNHDA and CDR2 SQIVND (reference sequence). CDR3 size: 14 residues. Original processing notes: Estimation of nucleated cell counts was performed using reference gene primer amplification. Profiled with immunoSEQ multiplex PCR; TCRdb holds only in-frame clones, not every one. That table gives V, J and clone size, and the DNA gave D and trimming. The top ten hold about 37% of the sample, which has about 74,000 clones, 84% seen once. Sample: peripheral blood. The receptor comes from a man between 65 and 79 years old with acute or convalescent COVID-19. This chain connects TRBV19 to TRBJ2-5; TRBD1 agrees at 9 bases. This chain's CDR3 is CASSTTGGGETQYF. The DNA of the CDR3 is TGTGCCAGTAGTACTACAGGGGGCGGGGAGACCCAGTACTTC.